This record looks at one T cell receptor (beta chain) sequence and its context. Its antigen is undetermined. The junction differs from germline at one of its ends, possibly a read error. Each TCR beta cDNA library carried unique molecular identifiers. T cells, about 0.95 to 10 million of them, yielded a few hundred thousand cDNA molecules. One entry per CDR3 protein results from TCRdb running MiXCR on the PCR reads. The profile shows roughly 800,000 distinct CDR3 sequences, 46% of them singletons. This sample was included in a study of post-analysis software for immune sequencing data. The wider study: The patients showed relapsing-remitting, secondary progressive and progressive-relapsing multiple sclerosis courses. General observations from the study: Those samples that were prepared in the same batch co-clustered strongly by F measure. Normalized Chao1 diversity in multiple sclerosis patients fell significantly below that of controls.

The sequencing input was blood. This receptor was identified in a girl aged 10-17 years with multiple sclerosis.

Here the CDR3 reads CASTIGLVRETRYF. The CDR3 nucleotides are TGTGCCAGCACCATTGGACTAGTAAGAGAGACCCGGTACTTC. This chain links TRBV12-3 or TRBV12-4 with TRBJ2-5; the match to TRBD2 covers 7 bases. The CDR3 contains 14 residues.